This entry features one T cell receptor beta chain sequence. Its specificity is unknown. The CDR3 is made up of 12 amino acids. V lost 6 bases, J lost 4 bases, and 3 bases stayed unmatched. CDR1 and CDR2 from the germline V gene are DFQATT and SNEGSKA (reference sequence). One entry per CDR3 protein results from TCRdb running MiXCR on the 5' RACE reads. The sample lists about 560,000 distinct CDR3 sequences; roughly 21% were seen once. The data originate from a study of T-cell memory formation after mild COVID-19. Study-wide findings and caveats: Confirmation was lacking for SARS-CoV-2 specificity of second-wave clones that peaked on day 37. Among CD4+ contracting clones, most were CM and EM, and CD8+ ones EMRA. Later expanders leaned toward CD4+, whereas clones contracting from day 15 to 85 were balanced CD4/CD8.

Specimen: PBMCs or a T cell subset sorted from them (not recorded which). This chain connects TRBV20-1 to TRBJ1-1; 9 bases are a match to TRBD1. The receptor's source is an adult woman who had mild COVID-19 (a few samples of this study predate the infection). Cell type and time point are not known. The CDR3 loop is CSAEGQGTEAFF. CDR3 DNA sequence: TGCAGTGCGGAGGGACAGGGCACTGAAGCTTTCTTT.